Here is one T cell receptor beta chain with its context. No cognate antigen has been identified for it. No base quality values were provided; no much bigger clone lies one nucleotide off. The CDR3 regions of human TCRbeta chains were analyzed by immunosequencing. Processing in the source paper ran as follows. Repertoire TCRs were checked for matches against a reference library of SARS-CoV-2-specific TCRs that had been generated using the MIRA antigen-specificity platform. Breadth was defined as the fraction of unique TCRs that were SARS-CoV-2-associated. Depth was defined as the fraction of total T cells that were SARS-CoV-2-associated. Using the MIRA data, each spike-specific TCR was assigned both to the spike region to which the TCR was reactive and to a CD4 or CD8 class. Log10-transformed breadth and depth values were compared by one-way ANOVA with Sidak's multiple comparisons tests. Imported from immuneACCESS, the table was reduced by TCRdb to in-frame sequences with V and J called. These copies leave out some clones; in studies compared against another copy, an unresolved V gene accounts for under half, and the cause of the remainder is not known. V and J calls and clone size are those listed in that table; D and trimming were worked out from the DNA. This sample lists under 200,000 clones; about 92% were detected once. The ten largest clones add up to about 3.9% of the sample.

This record comes from a study of T cell responses to AZD1222 COVID-19 vaccine (dated by TCRdb to about 2021). As for the study more broadly: AZD1222 recipients whose second dose came at about 4 weeks and those whose second dose came at about 12 weeks were combined into one group, since spike-specific TCR depth and breadth did not differ between the two schedules. A total of under 250 trial participants underwent TCR sequencing, of whom about 210 had received two doses of AZD1222 and about 25 had received two doses of the MenACWY control vaccine. Enrollment into the trials was organized by age into subgroups of 18-55, 56-69 and 70-plus years, and those subgroups contained roughly 140, 27 and 60 TCR-sequenced participants, respectively.

Explained via the paper, the time point label denotes: baseline before first vaccination. The vaccinee samples were drawn from two UK trials, COV001 and COV002, one of which was a single-blind randomized controlled phase 2/3 trial testing AZD1222 (ChAdOx1 nCoV-19) in healthy adults. For TCRbeta chain sequencing, PBMC samples from trial participants were taken at day 0 and at day 28 after the second dose. General study outcomes and caveats: Most participants were white British and females outnumbered males, and the authors suggested that clonal diversity may have been underestimated. After two AZD1222 doses, both the breadth and the depth of spike-specific TCRs were significantly higher than at day 0 and than in MenACWY recipients. Reportedly, close to half of the unique spike-specific TCRs recognized epitopes lying outside the regions that are mutated in the B.1.351 and B.1.1.7 variants. The vaccine-associated CD4 TCRs covered the entire spike protein, and the dominant responses fell in regions 160-218 and 743-854. Conclusions about previously exposed vaccinees are limited, since just a handful of AZD1222 recipients were seropositive for SARS-CoV-2 at baseline. The 56-69-year group was small, and its depth increase did not reach significance, likely because of low power. Because no samples from the day 14 peak response were available, repertoires could be characterized only after the peak T cell response.

At the junction V is shortened by 2 bases and J by 10 bases, with 12 bases in between. CDR3 length: 13 amino acids, cysteine to phenylalanine. Only the CDR3 DNA stays, 39 bases, in frame from base 1. CDR1 and CDR2 were assigned from the germline V gene as SNHLY and FYNNEI. The sample here was peripheral blood, taken on day 0 of AZD1222 vaccination. The TCR sequence derives from an adult in good health. The receptor chain draws on TRBV2 and TRBJ2-1; the D region may be TRBD1 or TRBD2, each matching 5 bases equally. The CDR3 protein is CASSERAGTEQFF. The nucleotide sequence is given as TGTGCCAGCAGTGAACGGGCCGGGACCGAGCAGTTCTTC.